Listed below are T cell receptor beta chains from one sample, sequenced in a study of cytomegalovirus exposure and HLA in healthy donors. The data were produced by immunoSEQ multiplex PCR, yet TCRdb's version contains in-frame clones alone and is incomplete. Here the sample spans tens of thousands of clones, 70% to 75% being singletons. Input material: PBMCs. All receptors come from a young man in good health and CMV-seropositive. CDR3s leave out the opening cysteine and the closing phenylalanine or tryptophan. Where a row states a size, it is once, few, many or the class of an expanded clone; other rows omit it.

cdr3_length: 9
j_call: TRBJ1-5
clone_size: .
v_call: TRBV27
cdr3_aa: ASISGEPQH

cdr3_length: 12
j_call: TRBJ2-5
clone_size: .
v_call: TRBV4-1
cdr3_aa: ASSPTGSQETQY

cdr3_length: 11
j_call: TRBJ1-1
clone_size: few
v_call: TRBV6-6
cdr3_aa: ATEGQGRTEAF

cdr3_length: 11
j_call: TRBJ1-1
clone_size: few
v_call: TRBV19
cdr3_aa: ASLGLSPTEAF

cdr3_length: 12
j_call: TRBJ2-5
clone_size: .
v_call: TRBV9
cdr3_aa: ASSGPSPGETQY

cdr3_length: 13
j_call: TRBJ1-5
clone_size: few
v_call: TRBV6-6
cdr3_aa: ASRAGTGLDQPQH

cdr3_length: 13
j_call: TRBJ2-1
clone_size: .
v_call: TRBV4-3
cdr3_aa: ASSPPRGGHSEQF

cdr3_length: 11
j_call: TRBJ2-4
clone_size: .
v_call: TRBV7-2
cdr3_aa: ASSLLQGNIQY

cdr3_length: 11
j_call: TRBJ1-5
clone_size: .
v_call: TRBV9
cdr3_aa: ASSVDGDQPQH

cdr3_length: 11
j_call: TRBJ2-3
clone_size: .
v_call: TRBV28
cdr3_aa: ASSRQGMDTQY

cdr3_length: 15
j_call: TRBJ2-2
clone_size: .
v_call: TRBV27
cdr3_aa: ASSLLPGQGITGELF

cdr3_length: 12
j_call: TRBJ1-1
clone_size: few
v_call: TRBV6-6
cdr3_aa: ASSSLTGQNEAF

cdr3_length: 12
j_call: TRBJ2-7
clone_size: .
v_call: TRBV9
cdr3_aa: ASNDSPSSYEQY

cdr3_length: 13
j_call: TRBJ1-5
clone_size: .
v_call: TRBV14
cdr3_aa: ASSEQGESNQPQH

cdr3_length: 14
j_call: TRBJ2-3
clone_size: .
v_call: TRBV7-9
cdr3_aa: ASSFMTGQSADTQY

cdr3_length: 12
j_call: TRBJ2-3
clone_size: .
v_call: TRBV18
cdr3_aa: ASSSTGNTDTQY

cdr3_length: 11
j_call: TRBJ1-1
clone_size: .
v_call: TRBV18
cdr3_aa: ASSAGVNTEAF

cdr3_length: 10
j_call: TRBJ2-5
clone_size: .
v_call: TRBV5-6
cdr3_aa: ASSFHGETQY

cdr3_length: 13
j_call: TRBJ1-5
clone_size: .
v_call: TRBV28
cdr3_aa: ASSLFRGNNQPQH

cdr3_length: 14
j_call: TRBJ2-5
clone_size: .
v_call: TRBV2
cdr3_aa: ASSDKPITVQETQY

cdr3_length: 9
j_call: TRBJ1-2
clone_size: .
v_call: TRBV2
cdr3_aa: ASSDPDPGR

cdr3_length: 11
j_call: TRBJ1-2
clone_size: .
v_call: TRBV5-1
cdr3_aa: ASSLEGASGYT

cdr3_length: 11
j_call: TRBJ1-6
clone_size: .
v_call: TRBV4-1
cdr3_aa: ASSQELSKPLH

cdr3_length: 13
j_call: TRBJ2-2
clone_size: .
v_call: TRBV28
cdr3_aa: ASRFRAAGPPELF

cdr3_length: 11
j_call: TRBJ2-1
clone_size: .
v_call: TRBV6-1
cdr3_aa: ASIFSGGSEQF

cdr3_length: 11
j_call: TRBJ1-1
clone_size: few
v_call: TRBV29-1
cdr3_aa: SVDGGTGLGAF

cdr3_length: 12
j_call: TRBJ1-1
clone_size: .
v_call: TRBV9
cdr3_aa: ASSVEAVNTEAF

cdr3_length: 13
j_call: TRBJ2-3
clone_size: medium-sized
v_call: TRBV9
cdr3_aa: ASSRAGGLTDTQY

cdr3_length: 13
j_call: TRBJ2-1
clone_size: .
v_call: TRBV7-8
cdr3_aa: ASSLVRRGGNEQF

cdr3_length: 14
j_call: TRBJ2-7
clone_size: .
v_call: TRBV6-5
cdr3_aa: ASSSDGLTRYDEQY

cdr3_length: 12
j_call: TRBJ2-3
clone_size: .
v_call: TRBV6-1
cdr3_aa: ASSETGKSDTQY

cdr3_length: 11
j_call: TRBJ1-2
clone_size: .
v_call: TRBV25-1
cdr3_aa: ASREDGYYGYT

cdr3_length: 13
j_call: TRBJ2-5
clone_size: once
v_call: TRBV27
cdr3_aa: ASSLFGGGKETQY

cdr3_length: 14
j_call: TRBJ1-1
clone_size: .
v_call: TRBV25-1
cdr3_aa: ASSDVGRGANTEAF

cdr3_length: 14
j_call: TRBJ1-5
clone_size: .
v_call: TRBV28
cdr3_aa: ASSLSYRDRNQPQH

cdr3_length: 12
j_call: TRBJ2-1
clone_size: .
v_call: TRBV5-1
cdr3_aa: ASSGSGGAGEQF

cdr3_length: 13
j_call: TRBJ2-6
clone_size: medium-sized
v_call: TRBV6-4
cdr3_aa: ASSEDSSGANVLT

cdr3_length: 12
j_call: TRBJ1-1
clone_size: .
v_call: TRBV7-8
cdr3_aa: ASSLQAGNTEAF

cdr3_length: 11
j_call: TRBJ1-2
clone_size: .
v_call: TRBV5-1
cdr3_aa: ASSLRTGDGYT

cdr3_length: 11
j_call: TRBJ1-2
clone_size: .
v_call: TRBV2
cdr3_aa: ATNTRENYGYT

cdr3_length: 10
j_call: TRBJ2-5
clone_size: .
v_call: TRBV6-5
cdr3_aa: ASSSGRETQY

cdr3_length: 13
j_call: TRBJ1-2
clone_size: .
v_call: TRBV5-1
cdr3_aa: ASSLASPRADGYT

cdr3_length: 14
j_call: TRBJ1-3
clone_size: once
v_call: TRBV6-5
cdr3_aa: ASSYSNFNSGNTIY

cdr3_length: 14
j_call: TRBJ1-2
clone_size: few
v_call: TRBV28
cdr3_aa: ASSSGQGSPFGGYT

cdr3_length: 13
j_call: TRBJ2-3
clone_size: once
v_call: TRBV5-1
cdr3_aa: ASSRTVGGTDTQY

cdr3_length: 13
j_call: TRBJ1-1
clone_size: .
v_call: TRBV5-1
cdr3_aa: ASSVAGQGVSEAF

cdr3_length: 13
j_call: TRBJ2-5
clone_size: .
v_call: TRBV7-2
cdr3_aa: ASSPQGSRKETQY

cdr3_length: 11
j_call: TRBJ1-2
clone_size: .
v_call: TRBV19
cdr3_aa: ASIGTAGGGYT

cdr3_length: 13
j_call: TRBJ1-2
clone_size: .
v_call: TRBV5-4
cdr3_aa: ASSWAGQGAEGYT

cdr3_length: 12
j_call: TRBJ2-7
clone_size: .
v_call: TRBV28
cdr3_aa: ASSEYSGHYEQY

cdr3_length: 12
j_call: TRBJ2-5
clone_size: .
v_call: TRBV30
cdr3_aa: AWGAGGNQKTQY

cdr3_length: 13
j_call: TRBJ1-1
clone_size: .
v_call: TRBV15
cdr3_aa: ATSRGGRKNTEAF

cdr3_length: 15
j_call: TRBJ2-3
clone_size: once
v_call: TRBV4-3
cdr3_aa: ASSQVTSGGGTDTQY

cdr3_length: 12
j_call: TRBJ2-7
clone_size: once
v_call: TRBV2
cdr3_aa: ASSELAGGYEQY

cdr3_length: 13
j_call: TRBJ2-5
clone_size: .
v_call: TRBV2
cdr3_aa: ASRESVDWQETQY

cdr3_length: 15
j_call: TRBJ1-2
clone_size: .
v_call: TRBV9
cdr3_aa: ASSVDSTGTALYGYT

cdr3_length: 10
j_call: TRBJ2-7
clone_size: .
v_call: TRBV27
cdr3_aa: ASSLRGHEQY

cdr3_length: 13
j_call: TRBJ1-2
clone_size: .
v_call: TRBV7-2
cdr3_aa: ASSFSLDINYGYT

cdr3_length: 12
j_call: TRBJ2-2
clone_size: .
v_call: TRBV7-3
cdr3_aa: ASSPAGVNGELF

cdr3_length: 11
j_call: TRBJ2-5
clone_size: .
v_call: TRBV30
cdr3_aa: ACSDLAAETQY